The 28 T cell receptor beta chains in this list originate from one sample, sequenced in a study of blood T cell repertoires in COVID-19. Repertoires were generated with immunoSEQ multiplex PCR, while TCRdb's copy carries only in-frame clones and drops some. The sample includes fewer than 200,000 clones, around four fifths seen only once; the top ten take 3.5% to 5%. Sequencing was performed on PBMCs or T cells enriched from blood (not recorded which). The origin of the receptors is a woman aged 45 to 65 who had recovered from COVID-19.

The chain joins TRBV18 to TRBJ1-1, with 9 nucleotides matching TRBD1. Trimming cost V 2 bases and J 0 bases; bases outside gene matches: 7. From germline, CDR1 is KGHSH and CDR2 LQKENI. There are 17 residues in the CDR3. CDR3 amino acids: CASSPGTGGKLNTEAFF. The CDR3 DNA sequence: TGTGCCAGCTCACCAGGAACAGGGGGCAAGTTGAACACTGAAGCTTTCTTT.

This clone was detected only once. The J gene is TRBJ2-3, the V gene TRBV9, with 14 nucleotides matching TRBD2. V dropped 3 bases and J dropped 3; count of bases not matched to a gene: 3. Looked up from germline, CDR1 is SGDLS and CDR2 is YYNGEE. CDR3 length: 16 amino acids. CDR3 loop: CASSARLAGGTDTQYF. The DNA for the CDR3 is TGTGCCAGCAGCGCCAGACTAGCGGGAGGGACAGATACGCAGTATTTT.

CDR3 protein: CASRQGTEAFF. The DNA for the CDR3 is TGTGCCAGCAGGCAGGGCACTGAAGCTTTCTTT. The chain has TRBV12-3 or TRBV12-4 and TRBJ1-1, with a possible D match to TRBD1 (5 bases). The germline V and J ends were trimmed by 6 bases and 4 bases, with 6 bases remaining between them. The CDR3 spans 11 residues.

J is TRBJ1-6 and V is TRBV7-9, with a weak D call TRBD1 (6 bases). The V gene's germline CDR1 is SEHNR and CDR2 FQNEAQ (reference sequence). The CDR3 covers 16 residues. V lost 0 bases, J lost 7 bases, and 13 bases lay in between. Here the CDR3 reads CASSLAETGFNSPLHF. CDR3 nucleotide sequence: TGTGCCAGCAGCTTAGCGGAGACAGGATTCAATTCACCCCTCCACTTT.

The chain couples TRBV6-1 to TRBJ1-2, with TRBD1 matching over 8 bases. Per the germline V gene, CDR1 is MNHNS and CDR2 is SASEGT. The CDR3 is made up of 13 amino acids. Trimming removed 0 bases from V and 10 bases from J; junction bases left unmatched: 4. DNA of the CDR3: TGTGCCAGCAGTGAAGCGAGGGACAGGACCTACACCTTC. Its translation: CASSEARDRTYTF.

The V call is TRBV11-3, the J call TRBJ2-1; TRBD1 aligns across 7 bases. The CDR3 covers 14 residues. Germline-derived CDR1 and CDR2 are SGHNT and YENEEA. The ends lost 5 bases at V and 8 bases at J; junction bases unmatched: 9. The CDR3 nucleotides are TGTGCCAGCAGCCCTGCGACAGGGCGGGATGAGCAGTTCTTC. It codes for CASSPATGRDEQFF. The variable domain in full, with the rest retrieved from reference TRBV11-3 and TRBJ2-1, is EAGVVQSPRYKIIEKKQPVAFWCNPISGHNTLYWYLQNLGQGPELLIRYENEEAVDDSQLPKDRFSAERLKGVDSTLKIQPAELGDSAVYLCASSPATGRDEQFFGPGTRLTVL.

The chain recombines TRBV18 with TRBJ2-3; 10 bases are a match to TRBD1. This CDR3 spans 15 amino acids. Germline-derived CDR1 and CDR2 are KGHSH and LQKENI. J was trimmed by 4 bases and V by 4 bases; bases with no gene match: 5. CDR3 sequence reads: CASSLTGGNADTQYF. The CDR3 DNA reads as TGTGCCAGCTCACTGACAGGGGGCAACGCAGATACGCAGTATTTT.

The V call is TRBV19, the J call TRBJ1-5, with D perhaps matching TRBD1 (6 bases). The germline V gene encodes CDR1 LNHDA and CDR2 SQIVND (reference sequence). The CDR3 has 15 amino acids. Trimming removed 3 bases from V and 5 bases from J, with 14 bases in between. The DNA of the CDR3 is TGTGCCAGTAGTATCAGGGGAGGGGTCCATCAGCCCCAGCATTTT. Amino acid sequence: CASSIRGGVHQPQHF.

The CDR3 loop is CASSPRGAGGKETQYF. The CDR3 DNA is TGTGCCAGCAGCCCGAGGGGGGCAGGGGGTAAAGAGACCCAGTACTTC. V and J are TRBV3-1 (or the pseudogene TRBV3-2) and TRBJ2-5; possible D gene TRBD1, 7 bases. Trimming took off 4 bases at V and 3 bases at J, with 18 bases between the two ends. The CDR3 is 16 residues long. Germline lookup yields CDR1 LGHDT and CDR2 YNNKEL (reference sequence).

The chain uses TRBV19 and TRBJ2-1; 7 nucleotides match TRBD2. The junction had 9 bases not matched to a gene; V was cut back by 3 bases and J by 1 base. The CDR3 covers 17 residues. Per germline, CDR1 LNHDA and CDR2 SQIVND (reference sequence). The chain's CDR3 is CASSMGPLAPSYNEQFF. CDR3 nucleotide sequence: TGTGCCAGTAGTATGGGGCCACTAGCGCCTTCCTACAATGAGCAGTTCTTC.

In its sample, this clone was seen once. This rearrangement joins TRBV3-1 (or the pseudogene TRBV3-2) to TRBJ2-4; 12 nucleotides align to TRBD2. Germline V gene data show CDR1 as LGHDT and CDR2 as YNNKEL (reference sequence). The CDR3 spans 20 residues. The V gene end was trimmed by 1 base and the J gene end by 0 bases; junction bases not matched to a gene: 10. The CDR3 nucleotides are TGTGCCAGCAGCCAAGGTGCTAGCGGGGGGGGGAAACTAGCCAAAAACATTCAGTACTTC. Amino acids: CASSQGASGGGKLAKNIQYF.

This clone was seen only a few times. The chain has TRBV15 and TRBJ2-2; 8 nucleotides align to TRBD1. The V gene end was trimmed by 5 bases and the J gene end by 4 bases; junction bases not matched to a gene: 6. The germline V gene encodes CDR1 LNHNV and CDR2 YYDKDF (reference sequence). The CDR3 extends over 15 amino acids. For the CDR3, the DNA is TGTGCCACCAGCCCGGACAGGGTGGGCACCGGGGAGCTGTTTTTT. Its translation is CATSPDRVGTGELFF. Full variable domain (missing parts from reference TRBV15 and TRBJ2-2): DAMVIQNPRYQVTQFGKPVTLSCSQTLNHNVMYWYQQKSSQAPKLLFHYYDKDFNNEADTPDNFQSRRPNTSFCFLDIRSPGLGDTAMYLCATSPDRVGTGELFFGEGSRLTVL.

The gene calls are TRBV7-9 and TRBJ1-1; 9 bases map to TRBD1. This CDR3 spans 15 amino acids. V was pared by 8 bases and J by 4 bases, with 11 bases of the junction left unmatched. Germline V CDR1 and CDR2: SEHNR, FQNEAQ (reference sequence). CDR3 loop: CASGTRQGGSTEAFF. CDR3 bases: TGTGCCAGCGGGACTAGACAGGGGGGGAGCACTGAAGCTTTCTTT.

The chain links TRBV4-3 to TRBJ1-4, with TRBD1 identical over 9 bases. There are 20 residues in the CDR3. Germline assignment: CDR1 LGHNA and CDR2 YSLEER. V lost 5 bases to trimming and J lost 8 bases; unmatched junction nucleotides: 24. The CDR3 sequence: CASSGRDREARGDQTEKLFF. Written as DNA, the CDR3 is TGCGCCAGCAGCGGCCGGGACAGGGAGGCAAGAGGCGACCAGACCGAAAAACTGTTTTTT.

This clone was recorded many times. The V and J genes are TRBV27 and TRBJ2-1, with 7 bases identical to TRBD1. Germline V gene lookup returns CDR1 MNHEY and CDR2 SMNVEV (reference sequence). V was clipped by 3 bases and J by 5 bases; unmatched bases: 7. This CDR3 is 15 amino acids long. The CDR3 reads CASSFQGVVNNEQFF. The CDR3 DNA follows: TGTGCCAGCAGTTTTCAGGGGGTAGTAAACAATGAGCAGTTCTTC.

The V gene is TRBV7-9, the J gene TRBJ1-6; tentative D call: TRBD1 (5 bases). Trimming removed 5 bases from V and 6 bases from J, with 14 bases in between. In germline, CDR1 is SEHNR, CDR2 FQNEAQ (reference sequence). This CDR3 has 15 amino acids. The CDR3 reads CASSTGQERNSPLHF. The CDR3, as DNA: TGTGCCAGCAGCACCGGACAAGAACGTAATTCACCCCTCCACTTT.

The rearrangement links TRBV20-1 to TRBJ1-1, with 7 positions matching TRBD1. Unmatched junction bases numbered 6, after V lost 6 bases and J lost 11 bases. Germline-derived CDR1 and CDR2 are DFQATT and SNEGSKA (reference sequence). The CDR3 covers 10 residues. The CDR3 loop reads CSATDRDAFF. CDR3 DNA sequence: TGCAGTGCGACCGACAGGGATGCTTTCTTT.

The DNA of the CDR3 is TGTGCCAGCAGCGTGGGTCGGGAGGCCCCCACAGATACGCAGTATTTT. Its translation: CASSVGREAPTDTQYF. The chain joins TRBV9 to TRBJ2-3, with 7 bases that match TRBD2. V lost 2 bases and J lost 2; bases outside the gene matches: 8. The CDR3 extends over 16 amino acids. Per germline, CDR1 SGDLS and CDR2 YYNGEE.

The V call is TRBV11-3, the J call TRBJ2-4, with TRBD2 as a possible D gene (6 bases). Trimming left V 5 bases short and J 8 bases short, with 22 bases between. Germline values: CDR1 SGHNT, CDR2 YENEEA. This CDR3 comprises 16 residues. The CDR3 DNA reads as TGTGCCAGCAGCCCACGAGTCCCGGGAGTTGGGCACATTCAGTACTTC. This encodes CASSPRVPGVGHIQYF.

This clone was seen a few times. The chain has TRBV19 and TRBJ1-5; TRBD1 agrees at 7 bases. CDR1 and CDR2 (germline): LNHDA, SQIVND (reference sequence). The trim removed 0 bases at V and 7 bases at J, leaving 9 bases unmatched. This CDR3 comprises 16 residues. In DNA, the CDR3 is TGTGCCAGTAGTATAGATATGGAGGCAGGGGGACAGCCCCAGCATTTT. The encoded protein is CASSIDMEAGGQPQHF.

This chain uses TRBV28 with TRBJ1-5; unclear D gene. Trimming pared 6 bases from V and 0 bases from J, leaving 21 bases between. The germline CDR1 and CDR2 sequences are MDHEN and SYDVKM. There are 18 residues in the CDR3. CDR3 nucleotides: TGTGCCAGCAGCCCCGGATACCGGTCGGGATATAGCAATCAGCCCCAGCATTTT. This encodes CASSPGYRSGYSNQPQHF.

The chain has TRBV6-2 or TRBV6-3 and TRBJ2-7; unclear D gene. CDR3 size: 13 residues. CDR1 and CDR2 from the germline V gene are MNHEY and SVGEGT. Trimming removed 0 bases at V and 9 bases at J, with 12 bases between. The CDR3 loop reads CASSYSNPPVQYV. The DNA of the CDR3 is TGTGCCAGCAGTTACTCGAACCCCCCGGTGCAGTACGTC.

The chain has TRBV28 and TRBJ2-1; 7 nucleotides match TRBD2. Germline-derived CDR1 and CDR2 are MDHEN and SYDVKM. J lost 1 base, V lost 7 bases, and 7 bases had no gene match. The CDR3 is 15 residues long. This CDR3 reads CASTGTIFSYNEQFF. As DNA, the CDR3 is TGTGCCAGCACCGGGACTATTTTTTCCTACAATGAGCAGTTCTTC.

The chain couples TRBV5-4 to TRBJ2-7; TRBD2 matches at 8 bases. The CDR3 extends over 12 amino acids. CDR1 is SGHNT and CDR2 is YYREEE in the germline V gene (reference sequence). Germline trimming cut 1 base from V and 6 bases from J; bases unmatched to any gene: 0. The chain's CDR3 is CASSLREGEQYV. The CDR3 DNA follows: TGTGCCAGCAGCTTGCGGGAGGGCGAGCAGTACGTC.

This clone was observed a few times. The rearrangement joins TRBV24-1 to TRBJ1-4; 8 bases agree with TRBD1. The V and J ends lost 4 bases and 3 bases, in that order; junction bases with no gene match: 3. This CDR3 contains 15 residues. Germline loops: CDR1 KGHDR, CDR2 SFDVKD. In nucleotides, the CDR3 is TGTGCCACCAGTGACAGGGGGCATGCTAATGAAAAACTGTTTTTT. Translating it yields CATSDRGHANEKLFF.

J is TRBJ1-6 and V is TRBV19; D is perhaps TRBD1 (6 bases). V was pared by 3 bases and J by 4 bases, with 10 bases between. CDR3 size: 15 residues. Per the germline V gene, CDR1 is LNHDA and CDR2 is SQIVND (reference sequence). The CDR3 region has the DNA TGTGCCAGTAGTATGCGGACAGCTTATAATTCACCCCTCCACTTT. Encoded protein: CASSMRTAYNSPLHF. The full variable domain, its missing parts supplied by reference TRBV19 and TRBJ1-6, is DGGITQSPKYLFRKEGQNVTLSCEQNLNHDAMYWYRQDPGQGLRLIYYSQIVNDFQKGDIAEGYSVSREKKESFPLTVTSAQKNPTAFYLCASSMRTAYNSPLHFGNGTRLTVT.

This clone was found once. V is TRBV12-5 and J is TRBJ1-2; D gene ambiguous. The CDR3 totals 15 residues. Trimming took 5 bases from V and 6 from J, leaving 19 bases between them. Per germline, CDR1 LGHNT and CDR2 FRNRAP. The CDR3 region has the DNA TGTGCTAGTGGTCCGCCCGGAGGCCCGCGACATGGCTACACCTTC. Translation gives CASGPPGGPRHGYTF.

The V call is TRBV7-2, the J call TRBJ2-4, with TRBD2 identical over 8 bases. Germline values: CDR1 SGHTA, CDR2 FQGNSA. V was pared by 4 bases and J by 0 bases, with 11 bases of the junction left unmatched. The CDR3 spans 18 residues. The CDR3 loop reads CASSSGGVAAGAKNIQYF. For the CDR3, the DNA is TGTGCCAGCAGCTCCGGGGGGGTGGCGGCAGGAGCCAAAAACATTCAGTACTTC.